The rows below give T cell receptor beta chains drawn from one sample of a study of siplizumab effects on memory and regulatory T cells. Method: immunoSEQ multiplex PCR; TCRdb's copy keeps in-frame clones and lacks some. The sample has some 97,000 clones; approximately 91% are singletons. Sequencing was done on a sample of CD4+ T cells sorted from blood. The receptor set was obtained from a human donor in good health. CDR3s include the opening cysteine and the closing phenylalanine or tryptophan. A D gene is named only where the DNA matches it firmly. The size field is filled for only some rows; it gives once, few, many or a size class.

d_gene: .
j_gene: TRBJ2-7
v_gene: TRBV5-6
abundance: .
CDR3nt: TGTGCCAGCAGCTTCTTATACGAGCAGTACTTC
CDR3aa: CASSFLYEQYF

d_gene: TRBD1
j_gene: TRBJ1-5
v_gene: TRBV9
abundance: .
CDR3nt: TGTGCCAGCAGCGTAGGGACAGGGGGCCAGAATCAGCCCCAGCATTTT
CDR3aa: CASSVGTGGQNQPQHF

d_gene: .
j_gene: TRBJ1-2
v_gene: TRBV4-3
abundance: .
CDR3nt: TGCGCCAGCAGCCAAGAGAAGTCGATCCGGAGGGGCTACACCTTC
CDR3aa: CASSQEKSIRRGYTF

d_gene: TRBD1
j_gene: TRBJ1-2
v_gene: TRBV6-6
abundance: .
CDR3nt: TGTGCCAGCAGTCATGGACAGGCGTATGGCTACACCTTC
CDR3aa: CASSHGQAYGYTF

d_gene: .
j_gene: TRBJ1-6
v_gene: TRBV5-6
abundance: .
CDR3nt: TGTGCCAGCGGCACCCTGACAGTCAATTCACCCCTCCACTTT
CDR3aa: CASGTLTVNSPLHF

d_gene: .
j_gene: TRBJ2-2
v_gene: TRBV18
abundance: .
CDR3nt: TGTGCCAGCTCACCGTGGGAGGTTACCGGGGAGCTGTTTTTT
CDR3aa: CASSPWEVTGELFF

d_gene: .
j_gene: TRBJ2-7
v_gene: TRBV7-9
abundance: .
CDR3nt: TGTGCCAGCAGCCCCGGGGCCTACGAGCAGTACTTC
CDR3aa: CASSPGAYEQYF

d_gene: .
j_gene: TRBJ1-1
v_gene: TRBV2
abundance: .
CDR3nt: TGTGCCAGCGGAACGTCGGCGGCGGGGGGGACTGAAGCTTTCTTT
CDR3aa: CASGTSAAGGTEAFF

d_gene: .
j_gene: TRBJ1-2
v_gene: TRBV2
abundance: many
CDR3nt: TGTGCCAGCAAGGGACTCCGGTATGGCTACACCTTC
CDR3aa: CASKGLRYGYTF

d_gene: TRBD1
j_gene: TRBJ1-1
v_gene: TRBV25-1
abundance: .
CDR3nt: TGTGCCAGCAGGAAAACAGGGGTAAGCGACACTGAAGCTTTCTTT
CDR3aa: CASRKTGVSDTEAFF

d_gene: TRBD2
j_gene: TRBJ2-3
v_gene: TRBV11-2
abundance: .
CDR3nt: TGTGCCAGCAGCTTGTCAGCGGGGGGCCGCACAGATACGCAGTATTTT
CDR3aa: CASSLSAGGRTDTQYF

d_gene: .
j_gene: TRBJ2-7
v_gene: TRBV7-2
abundance: .
CDR3nt: TGTGCCAGCAGCTTGGACTCAGGAAACGAGCAGTACTTC
CDR3aa: CASSLDSGNEQYF

d_gene: .
j_gene: TRBJ1-1
v_gene: TRBV28
abundance: .
CDR3nt: TGTGCCAGCAGTTTATTCAGAGTTAACACTGAAGCTTTCTTT
CDR3aa: CASSLFRVNTEAFF

d_gene: .
j_gene: TRBJ1-5
v_gene: TRBV28
abundance: .
CDR3nt: TGTGCCAGCAGAGAACAGCCCGAAGACCCAATCAGCCCCCAGCATTTT
CDR3aa: CASREQPEDPISPQHF

d_gene: .
j_gene: TRBJ2-5
v_gene: TRBV30
abundance: .
CDR3nt: TGTGCCTGGAGTGTACAGAGCGGTCGGGAGACCCAGTACTTC
CDR3aa: CAWSVQSGRETQYF

d_gene: TRBD2
j_gene: TRBJ2-5
v_gene: TRBV4-3
abundance: .
CDR3nt: TGCGCCAGCAGCCACAAAGCGGGGGGTCCCCAACCTCTCCAAGAGACCCAGTACTTC
CDR3aa: CASSHKAGGPQPLQETQYF

d_gene: .
j_gene: TRBJ2-7
v_gene: TRBV18
abundance: .
CDR3nt: TGTGCCAGCTCACCGACGGGCAAGAGCTCCTACGAGCAGTACTTC
CDR3aa: CASSPTGKSSYEQYF

d_gene: .
j_gene: TRBJ1-2
v_gene: TRBV28
abundance: .
CDR3nt: TGTGCCAGCAGTGGAATCCAGGCTGGGGCTTTTGGCTACACCTTC
CDR3aa: CASSGIQAGAFGYTF

d_gene: TRBD1
j_gene: TRBJ2-7
v_gene: TRBV30
abundance: .
CDR3nt: TGTGCCTGGAGTGTCGGGACAGGGTTCTACGAGCAGTACTTC
CDR3aa: CAWSVGTGFYEQYF

d_gene: TRBD1
j_gene: TRBJ2-5
v_gene: TRBV5-4
abundance: .
CDR3nt: TGTGCCAGCAGGATTGACAGGGACCAGGGGACCCAGTACTTC
CDR3aa: CASRIDRDQGTQYF

d_gene: .
j_gene: TRBJ2-3
v_gene: TRBV4-3
abundance: once
CDR3nt: TGCGCCAGCAGCCTGCAGGGCGGAAACACAGATACGCAGTATTTT
CDR3aa: CASSLQGGNTDTQYF

d_gene: .
j_gene: TRBJ2-3
v_gene: TRBV27
abundance: .
CDR3nt: TGTGCCAGCAGGGGCTCCGCGGGGCTCACAGATACGCAGTATTTT
CDR3aa: CASRGSAGLTDTQYF

d_gene: .
j_gene: TRBJ1-4
v_gene: TRBV5-1
abundance: .
CDR3nt: TGCGCCAGCAGCTTGATTTCTCTTGGATCTCCCTTGACTAATGAAAAACTGTTTTTT
CDR3aa: CASSLISLGSPLTNEKLFF

d_gene: .
j_gene: TRBJ1-1
v_gene: TRBV11-2
abundance: .
CDR3nt: TGTGCCAGCAGCTTCCAAACCACTGAAGCTTTCTTT
CDR3aa: CASSFQTTEAFF

d_gene: .
j_gene: TRBJ1-1
v_gene: TRBV6-1
abundance: .
CDR3nt: TGTGCCAGCAGTGGCATAGGGAAGAACACTGAAGCTTTCTTT
CDR3aa: CASSGIGKNTEAFF

d_gene: TRBD1
j_gene: TRBJ1-6
v_gene: TRBV19
abundance: .
CDR3nt: TGTGCCAGTAGTATCAGGGGGGAAAATTCACCCCTCCACTTT
CDR3aa: CASSIRGENSPLHF

d_gene: TRBD2
j_gene: TRBJ2-7
v_gene: TRBV6-5
abundance: .
CDR3nt: TGTGCCAGCAGACGGACTAGCGGGAGCCCCTACGAGCAGTACTTC
CDR3aa: CASRRTSGSPYEQYF

d_gene: .
j_gene: TRBJ2-7
v_gene: TRBV14
abundance: .
CDR3nt: TGTGCCAGCAGCCGGACCAAACTGGGCGAGCAGTACTTC
CDR3aa: CASSRTKLGEQYF

d_gene: TRBD2
j_gene: TRBJ2-5
v_gene: TRBV7-3
abundance: .
CDR3nt: TGTGCCAGCTCGGGTAGCGGGGGGGCGAGGGAGACCCAGTACTTC
CDR3aa: CASSGSGGARETQYF